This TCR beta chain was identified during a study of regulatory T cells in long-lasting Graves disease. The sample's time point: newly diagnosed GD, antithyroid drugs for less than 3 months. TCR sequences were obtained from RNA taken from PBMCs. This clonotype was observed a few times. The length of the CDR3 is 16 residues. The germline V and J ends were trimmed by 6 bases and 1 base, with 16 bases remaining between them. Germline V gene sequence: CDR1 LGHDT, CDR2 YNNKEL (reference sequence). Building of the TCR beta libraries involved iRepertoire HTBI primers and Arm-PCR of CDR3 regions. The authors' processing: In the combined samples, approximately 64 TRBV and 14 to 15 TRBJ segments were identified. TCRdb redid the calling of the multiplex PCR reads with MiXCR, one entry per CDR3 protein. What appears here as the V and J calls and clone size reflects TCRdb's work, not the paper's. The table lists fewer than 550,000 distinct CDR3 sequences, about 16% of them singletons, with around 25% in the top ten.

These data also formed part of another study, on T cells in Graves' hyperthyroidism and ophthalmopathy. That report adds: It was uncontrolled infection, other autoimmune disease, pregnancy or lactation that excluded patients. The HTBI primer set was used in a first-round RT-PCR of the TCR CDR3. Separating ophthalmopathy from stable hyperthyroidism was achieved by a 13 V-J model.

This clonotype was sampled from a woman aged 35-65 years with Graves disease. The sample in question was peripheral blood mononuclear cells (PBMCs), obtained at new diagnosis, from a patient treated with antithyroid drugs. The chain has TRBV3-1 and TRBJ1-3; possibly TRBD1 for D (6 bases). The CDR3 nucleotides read TGTGCCAGCAGTCGGCAGGGGATCCTTTCTGGAAACACCATATATTTT. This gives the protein CASSRQGILSGNTIYF. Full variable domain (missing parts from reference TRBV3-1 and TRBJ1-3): DTAVSQTPKYLVTQMGNDKSIKCEQNLGHDTMYWYKQDSKKFLKIMFSYNNKELIINETVPNRFSPKSPDKAHLNLHINSLELGDSAVYFCASSRQGILSGNTIYFGEGSWLTVV.